This T cell receptor beta chain is drawn from a study of blood T cell repertoires in COVID-19. About the study: In each case, the material was cDNA or gDNA derived from T cells, B-cell-depleted T cells, or PBMCs.

Here immunoSEQ multiplex PCR was the method, and the copy in TCRdb shows in-frame clones only, minus some. The data hold 200,000 to 300,000 clones, with around nine tenths observed a single time. The CDR3 contains 15 residues. Germline assignment: CDR1 SGHRS and CDR2 YFSETQ. After removal of 0 bases from V and 4 bases from J, the junction contained 6 bases not matched to a gene. This receptor was taken from a young man with active or convalescent COVID-19. The material sequenced was peripheral blood. The chain is built from TRBV5-1 and TRBJ1-2, with 7 bases aligning to TRBD1. The CDR3: CASSLETGASYGYTF. The CDR3 coding sequence is TGCGCCAGCAGCTTGGAAACAGGGGCCAGCTATGGCTACACCTTC.